The present entry profiles one TCR beta chain with its context. Trimming left V 1 base short and J 9 bases short, with 10 bases between. Germline loops: CDR1 SGHNT, CDR2 YENEEA. CDR3 length: 13 residues. These data come from a study of blood T cell repertoires in COVID-19. Across the study: The United States, Italy and Spain were the sources of the acute and convalescent COVID-19 samples.

TCRdb keeps only in-frame clones here, not all; method: immunoSEQ multiplex PCR. The repertoire includes approximately 90,000 clones, 70% to 85% of them detected once, and roughly 12% sits in the top ten. The TCR comes from a man aged 70 or older with acute or convalescent COVID-19. J is TRBJ2-1 and V is TRBV11-3; possibly TRBD2 for D (6 bases). Input material: peripheral blood. This CDR3 is CASSLGSGVEQFF. CDR3 DNA sequence: TGTGCCAGCAGCTTAGGGTCGGGGGTTGAGCAGTTCTTC. Full variable domain (missing parts from reference TRBV11-3 and TRBJ2-1): EAGVVQSPRYKIIEKKQPVAFWCNPISGHNTLYWYLQNLGQGPELLIRYENEEAVDDSQLPKDRFSAERLKGVDSTLKIQPAELGDSAVYLCASSLGSGVEQFFGPGTRLTVL.